This T cell receptor (beta chain) was profiled in a study of vaccination and CD4 T cells after COVID-19 (dated by TCRdb to 2022 to 2024). For the wider study: Convalescent patients had a positive SARS-CoV-2 result on nasal swab PCR, and of these patients, fewer than ten had mild disease and one had severe disease. In under twelve COVID-19 convalescent patients and 4 infection-naive healthy vaccine recipients, researchers compared the spike-specific CD4+ TCR repertoire from before mRNA vaccination with the repertoire from after. Post-vaccine blood samples were obtained a median of roughly 75 days after the second vaccine dose, with a range of about 14 to 250 days. Participants received two doses of either the Pfizer-BioNTech BNT162b2 vaccine (n=8) or the Moderna mRNA-1273 vaccine (n=2). Post-COVID blood samples were collected from convalescent patients a median of approximately 93 days after diagnosis, with a range of roughly 30 to 161 days. As controls, cultures received a CEFX viral epitope pool (the positive control), an HIV-1 Nef peptide pool (the negative control), or no peptide at all. In the convalescent cohort there were six males and four females, among whom were two Hispanic individuals, seven Caucasians, two Asians and one multiracial person. The cultures were stimulated with overlapping spike peptide pools from SARS-CoV-2 and from the common cold coronaviruses HCoV-NL63, HCoV-OC43 and HCoV-229E.

Library creation used PCR. At the Johns Hopkins FTIC core, DNA from the cultured CD4+ T cells underwent TCR sequencing with the Oncomine TCR Beta short-read assay. Genomic DNA was extracted from the cultured CD4+ T cells with the QIAamp micro DNA kit. Oncomine TCR Beta libraries made from cultured CD4+ T cells were pooled using unique dual indexes and sequenced on an Illumina iSeq 100. Per the authors' processing: Non-productive sequences were removed, and CDR3s that did not start with C, did not end with F or W, or were shorter than 7 amino acids were discarded. The MANAFEST web application identified antigen-specific clonotypes by comparing peptide-stimulated wells against reference wells and other culture wells. Positive clones required FDR below 0.05, an odds ratio above 5, and productive frequency above 0.1% in at least two of three replicate wells. Cross-reactive clonotypes were defined as significantly expanded in both SARS-CoV-2 spike wells and at least one common cold coronavirus spike condition. Levenshtein distances (stringdist) and unrooted phylogenetic trees (ape) in R version 3.6.1 were used to assess CDR3 homology. In TCRdb, the public reads were trimmed at Q25 with fastp and aligned with MiXCR, with productive beta chains retained. Rows matching on CDR3 protein sequence are summarized as one entry with the most common DNA and genes. These V and J calls derive from TCRdb rather than the authors' analysis. The sample data list about 20,000 distinct CDR3 sequences, and about three fifths of these were observed just once. The ten largest clones capture about 7.5% of the sample.

This clonotype was seen once. Its specific antigen is unknown. The input lacks base qualities; no much larger clone sits a single base away. A lone read offers only weak evidence. Per the publication, the treatment or condition label means: approximately 10-day PBMC culture with coronavirus spike peptide pools or control peptides (ViraFEST assay). The ViraFEST assay was used in the study, in which antigen-specific T cells were expanded with peptide pools and expanded clonotypes were subsequently identified by TCR sequencing. The convalescent patients' positive SARS-CoV-2 PCR tests were from March to December 2020, which was before the Alpha, Beta and Delta variants emerged in the United States. About 1.8 million PBMCs per well were cultured in IMDM with roughly 5% human AB serum and roughly 10 IU/ml IL-2, plus 10 ug/ml peptide pools. On days 3 and 7, half of the culture medium was replaced with fresh IL-2-containing medium. Once the cells had been in culture for approximately 10 days, the EasySep CD4+ T cell isolation kit was used to isolate CD4+ T cells by negative selection. Ficoll-Paque Plus gradient centrifugation was used to isolate PBMCs from whole blood, and the isolated PBMCs were then either used fresh or cryopreserved at -140C. Each culture condition was generally run in triplicate wells.

Broad study findings and their caveats: Of the vaccine-specific clones in convalescent patients, 304 of 307, or nearly all, reacted only to SARS-CoV-2 spike and did not cross-react with common cold coronaviruses. In convalescent patients, a median about 86% of post-vaccine SARS-CoV-2-reactive clones were detected only after vaccination, and vaccine-specific priming was suggested by this finding. Relatively few convalescent patients were included in the study, and early timepoints after natural infection were not analyzed. The median number of SARS-CoV-2-reactive clonotypes rose from under 25 after infection to some 40 after vaccination, but the change was not significant.

Sequencing was carried out using CD4+ T cells from blood, cultured in vitro. This TCR came from a human donor who had recovered from COVID-19.

The DNA sequence is as follows: TGCAGTGCTAGTTTTCCGACTAGCGGCCATTACGAGCAGTACTTC. This sequence encodes CSASFPTSGHYEQYF. The sequence links TRBV20-1 to TRBJ2-7, with 9 middle bases fitting TRBD2. According to the germline V gene (reference sequence), CDR1 reads DFQATT and CDR2 reads SNEGSKA. At the junction V is shortened by 3 bases and J by 4 bases; bases outside the gene matches: 10. Spanning cysteine to phenylalanine, the CDR3 consists of 15 amino acids. This entry keeps only the CDR3 DNA: 45 bases, framed from base 1.